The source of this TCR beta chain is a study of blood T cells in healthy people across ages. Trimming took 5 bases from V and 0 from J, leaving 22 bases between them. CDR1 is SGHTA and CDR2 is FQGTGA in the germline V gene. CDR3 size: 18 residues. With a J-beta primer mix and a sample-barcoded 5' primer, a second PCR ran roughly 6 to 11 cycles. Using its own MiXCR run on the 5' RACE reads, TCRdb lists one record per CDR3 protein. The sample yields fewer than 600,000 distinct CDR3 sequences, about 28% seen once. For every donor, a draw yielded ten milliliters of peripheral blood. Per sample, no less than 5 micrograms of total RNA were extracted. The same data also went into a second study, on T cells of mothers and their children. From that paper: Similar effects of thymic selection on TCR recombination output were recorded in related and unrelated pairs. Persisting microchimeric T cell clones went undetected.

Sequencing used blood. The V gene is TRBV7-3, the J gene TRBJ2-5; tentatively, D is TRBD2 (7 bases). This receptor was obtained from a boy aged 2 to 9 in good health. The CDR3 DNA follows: TGTGCCAGCAGCCCAGGGAGGGGGGAAAGGGGGTACCAAGAGACCCAGTACTTC. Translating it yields CASSPGRGERGYQETQYF.